The clone carrying this TCR beta chain turned up a few times. Its antigen is currently unknown. The sample belongs to a study of T-cell reconstitution after alpha-beta-depleted transplantation in children. Findings of the study overall: T-cell counts and diversity at one year post-transplant came mainly from newly produced T cells. Diversity of TCRbeta at day 60 was high in some patients, arising from surviving recipient T cells and thymic progenitors. Reportedly, alpha-beta T cells present about two months post-transplant originated from several hundred expanded clones of graft origin.

The CDR3 sequence is 15 residues long. Germline V lookup: CDR1 KGHSH, CDR2 LQKENI. The V end was cut by 0 bases, the J end by 2 bases, with 9 bases between. Preparation of the TCRbeta library was carried out with unique molecular identifiers. TCRdb passed the PCR reads through MiXCR, listing each CDR3 protein once. Counted here are 550,000 to 600,000 distinct CDR3 sequences, roughly 23% occurring once; the ten biggest clones make up around 14%. This TCR was sampled from a boy in the first two years of life who had a stem cell transplant for acute myeloid leukemia, so the T cells may come from the graft donor. The chain employs TRBV18 and TRBJ2-3; D remains ambiguous. The sequenced sample was PBMCs, mostly from graft donor cells, obtained 360 days after TCRalphabeta/CD19-depleted stem cell transplant. This chain's CDR3 is CASSPPIENTDTQYF. CDR3 DNA: TGTGCCAGCTCACCACCTATCGAGAACACAGATACGCAGTATTTT.